The rows below give T cell receptor beta chains drawn from one sample of a study of blood T cell repertoires in COVID-19. Here immunoSEQ multiplex PCR was the method, and the copy in TCRdb shows in-frame clones only, minus some. The sample has 350,000 or so clones, over 85% seen once. Sequences were obtained from peripheral blood. These receptors were obtained from a woman aged 60-70 years with COVID-19, enrolled during active disease. The CDR3 runs from the conserved cysteine through the conserved F or W. D genes are given only for firm matches. Clone sizes are given selectively: once, few, many, or a class where the clone is expanded.

size: once; D: NA; V: TRBV14; J: TRBJ2-7; DNA: TGTGCCAGCAGCCTTCTGGACATTCACTTCTCCTACGAGCAGTACTTC; CDR3: CASSLLDIHFSYEQYF
size: NA; D: TRBD1; V: TRBV28; J: TRBJ1-5; DNA: TGTGCCAGCAGCGGGACAGCCCCTGGCAATCAGCCCCAGCATTTT; CDR3: CASSGTAPGNQPQHF
size: NA; D: TRBD1; V: TRBV3-1/TRBV3-2; J: TRBJ1-2; DNA: TGTGCCAGCAGCCAGGCAGGGGGCTATGGCTACACCTTC; CDR3: CASSQAGGYGYTF
size: NA; D: NA; V: TRBV5-4; J: TRBJ2-7; DNA: TGTGCCAGCAGCTTTAAGACCGGGGGTTACGAGCAGTACTTC; CDR3: CASSFKTGGYEQYF
size: NA; D: NA; V: TRBV7-2; J: TRBJ2-7; DNA: TGTGCCAGCAGCTTCTACAGTTCATTCTACGAGCAGTACTTC; CDR3: CASSFYSSFYEQYF
size: NA; D: TRBD2; V: TRBV4-2; J: TRBJ2-1; DNA: TGTGCCAGCAGCCAACCCGGGACTAGCGGTTACAATGAGCAGTTCTTC; CDR3: CASSQPGTSGYNEQFF
size: NA; D: NA; V: TRBV5-1; J: TRBJ1-1; DNA: TGCGCCAGCAGCTCGGCCAGGGGGAACACTGAAGCTTTCTTT; CDR3: CASSSARGNTEAFF
size: NA; D: NA; V: TRBV2; J: TRBJ1-3; DNA: TGTGCCAGCAGTGTCAGGCAGACAAACACCATATATTTT; CDR3: CASSVRQTNTIYF
size: NA; D: TRBD1; V: TRBV11-2; J: TRBJ2-6; DNA: TGTGCCAGCAGCTCGAGGGGGCCCAACGTCCTGACTTTC; CDR3: CASSSRGPNVLTF
size: NA; D: TRBD1; V: TRBV7-2; J: TRBJ1-1; DNA: TGTGCCAGCAGCTTAGGGGGGACAGGTGTTTATGAAGCTTTCTTT; CDR3: CASSLGGTGVYEAFF
size: NA; D: NA; V: TRBV6-5; J: TRBJ2-1; DNA: TGTGCCAGCAGTTACCCACTGGGCACCGAGCAGTTCTTC; CDR3: CASSYPLGTEQFF
size: NA; D: TRBD2; V: TRBV5-1; J: TRBJ2-5; DNA: TGCGCCAGTGTACAAAGCGGGGCCCTCCAAGAGACCCAGTACTTC; CDR3: CASVQSGALQETQYF
size: NA; D: NA; V: TRBV11-2; J: TRBJ1-1; DNA: TGTGCCAGCAGCTTAGGGACAGCCTACCTGAACACTGAAGCTTTCTTT; CDR3: CASSLGTAYLNTEAFF
size: NA; D: TRBD2; V: TRBV18; J: TRBJ2-7; DNA: TGTGCCAGCTCACCTGCTGGCGGGGGGGGATACGAGCAGTACTTC; CDR3: CASSPAGGGGYEQYF
size: NA; D: NA; V: TRBV7-9; J: TRBJ2-2; DNA: TGTGCCATTCCGACCGGGGAGCTGTTTTTT; CDR3: CAIPTGELFF
size: NA; D: NA; V: TRBV5-1; J: TRBJ2-3; DNA: TGCGCCAGCAGCGGACTACAGGGGACCCCCTCGACAGATACGCAGTATTTT; CDR3: CASSGLQGTPSTDTQYF
size: NA; D: NA; V: TRBV12-5; J: TRBJ2-5; DNA: TGTGCTAGTGGTTTCGGGGAGACCCAGTACTTC; CDR3: CASGFGETQYF
size: NA; D: NA; V: TRBV11-3; J: TRBJ2-7; DNA: TGTGCCAGCAGCTTATCAGGGCTCACCGAGCAGTACTTC; CDR3: CASSLSGLTEQYF
size: NA; D: NA; V: TRBV10-3; J: TRBJ1-2; DNA: TGTGCCATCAGTGAGAAAGGGGCGAGCGAGCCTAACTATGGCTACACCTTC; CDR3: CAISEKGASEPNYGYTF
size: NA; D: NA; V: TRBV5-1; J: TRBJ1-4; DNA: TGCGCCAGCAGCTTGGGGACAGCGAATGAAAAACTGTTTTTT; CDR3: CASSLGTANEKLFF
size: NA; D: TRBD2; V: TRBV3-1/TRBV3-2; J: TRBJ2-7; DNA: TGTGCCAGCAGCCTCGGGACTAGCGGGCCCTACGAGCAGTACTTC; CDR3: CASSLGTSGPYEQYF
size: NA; D: TRBD1; V: TRBV6-5; J: TRBJ1-2; DNA: TGTGCCAGCAGGGCGACAGGGAACTATGGCTACACCTTC; CDR3: CASRATGNYGYTF
size: NA; D: TRBD1; V: TRBV5-6; J: TRBJ2-7; DNA: TGTGCCAGCAGCACGAAAGGGGACAGATACACCTACGAGCAGTACTTC; CDR3: CASSTKGDRYTYEQYF
size: NA; D: NA; V: TRBV3-1/TRBV3-2; J: TRBJ1-1; DNA: TGTGCCAGCAGCCAACCCCAGGTAAGGGGAAGCTCTGAAGCTTTCTTT; CDR3: CASSQPQVRGSSEAFF
size: NA; D: TRBD2; V: TRBV10-3; J: TRBJ2-1; DNA: TGTGCCATCAGTTCGGGGAGCGGGGGAAACAATGAGCAGTTCTTC; CDR3: CAISSGSGGNNEQFF
size: NA; D: NA; V: TRBV2; J: TRBJ2-7; DNA: TGTGCCAGCCCCAGGGATGGACCCTACGAGCAGTACTTC; CDR3: CASPRDGPYEQYF
size: NA; D: NA; V: TRBV2; J: TRBJ2-1; DNA: TGTGCCAGCAATCGGGGGAAGGACAATGAGCAGTTCTTC; CDR3: CASNRGKDNEQFF
size: NA; D: NA; V: TRBV9; J: TRBJ2-5; DNA: TGTGCCAGCAGCGTAGTGGGCGAGCAAGAGACCCAGTACTTC; CDR3: CASSVVGEQETQYF
size: NA; D: NA; V: TRBV10-3; J: TRBJ1-5; DNA: TGTGCCACCGTTGGGGACCCCGGGGGTCAGCCCCAGCATTTT; CDR3: CATVGDPGGQPQHF
size: NA; D: NA; V: TRBV28; J: TRBJ2-7; DNA: TGTGCCAGCGAGCGGGACAGGTCCTACGAGCAGTACTTC; CDR3: CASERDRSYEQYF
size: NA; D: NA; V: TRBV19; J: TRBJ2-1; DNA: TGTGCCAGTAGTTCGGGACTCACAAATGAGCAGTTCTTC; CDR3: CASSSGLTNEQFF
size: NA; D: NA; V: TRBV10-3; J: TRBJ1-5; DNA: TGTGCCATCAGTGAGTCTCCAGGGAGCAATCAGCCCCAGCATTTT; CDR3: CAISESPGSNQPQHF